Listed below are T cell receptor beta chains from one sample, sequenced in a study of blood T cell repertoires in COVID-19. This table comes from immunoSEQ multiplex PCR, and its TCRdb copy is limited to in-frame clones, with some not included. The data hold a few hundred thousand clones, with 70% to 90% observed a single time. The sample taken for sequencing was peripheral blood. These receptors all come from a woman in her seventies with active or convalescent COVID-19. The CDR3 runs from the conserved cysteine through the conserved F or W. A D gene is named only where the DNA matches it firmly. For some rows the clone size is stated as once, few or many, or as a class when expanded; others skip it.

J: TRBJ2-2
D: .
V: TRBV7-2
size: .
DNA: TGTGCCAGCAGCCCATGGGAGGCCGGGGAGCTGTTTTTT
CDR3: CASSPWEAGELFF

J: TRBJ1-4
D: .
V: TRBV7-9
size: .
DNA: TGTGCCAGCAGCCCAGGGGCGGTTGGGGTTAATGAAAAACTGTTTTTT
CDR3: CASSPGAVGVNEKLFF

J: TRBJ2-7
D: TRBD2
V: TRBV6-1
size: .
DNA: TGTGCCAGCAGTGACCGAGAGCGGGGCGGCCTATACGAGCAGTACTTC
CDR3: CASSDRERGGLYEQYF

J: TRBJ2-3
D: TRBD2
V: TRBV3-1/TRBV3-2
size: .
DNA: TGTGCCAGCGCCCTTCACAGACTAGCGGGGGCTGGCACAGATACGCAGTATTTT
CDR3: CASALHRLAGAGTDTQYF

J: TRBJ2-1
D: TRBD1
V: TRBV11-3
size: .
DNA: TGTGCCAGCAGCTTGGCCCGAGGTAGGACAGGGGACAATGAGCAGTTCTTC
CDR3: CASSLARGRTGDNEQFF

J: TRBJ1-2
D: .
V: TRBV6-2/TRBV6-3
size: once
DNA: TGTGCCAGCAGTCTCAGGGAATCCTATGGCTACACCTTC
CDR3: CASSLRESYGYTF

J: TRBJ1-6
D: TRBD1
V: TRBV5-5
size: .
DNA: TGTGCCAGCAGCTTCTATGGTACAGGGGCCAAAAATTCACCCCTCCACTTT
CDR3: CASSFYGTGAKNSPLHF

J: TRBJ1-2
D: .
V: TRBV7-2
size: .
DNA: TGTGCCAGCAGCCTAGAACTGACAGAGAAACGCTATGGCTACACCTTC
CDR3: CASSLELTEKRYGYTF

J: TRBJ2-7
D: TRBD2
V: TRBV3-1/TRBV3-2
size: .
DNA: TGTGCCAGCAGCCAAGGGAGCGGGGGGAACTACGAGCAGTACTTC
CDR3: CASSQGSGGNYEQYF

J: TRBJ2-5
D: TRBD1
V: TRBV7-2
size: .
DNA: TGTGCCAGCAGCCGCTCAGGGGGCTTCCAAGAGACCCAGTACTTC
CDR3: CASSRSGGFQETQYF

J: TRBJ2-2
D: TRBD2
V: TRBV19
size: .
DNA: TGTGCCAGTAGTAGACTAGCGGGGGGGGAGCTGTTTTTT
CDR3: CASSRLAGGELFF

J: TRBJ1-1
D: .
V: TRBV12-3/TRBV12-4
size: once
DNA: TGTGCCAGCAGTTTTCGGAGGGACACTGAAGCTTTCTTT
CDR3: CASSFRRDTEAFF

J: TRBJ1-1
D: .
V: TRBV4-2
size: .
DNA: TGTGCCAGCAGCCAAGATATTACGAGGGAAGCTTTCTTT
CDR3: CASSQDITREAFF

J: TRBJ1-1
D: .
V: TRBV7-9
size: .
DNA: TGTGCCAGCAGCTCTACAACAGGGAGGGCTGAAGCTTTCTTT
CDR3: CASSSTTGRAEAFF

J: TRBJ1-1
D: .
V: TRBV6-6
size: .
DNA: TGTGCCAGCACCCGCAAACAGGGTCGTAACACTGAAGCTTTCTTT
CDR3: CASTRKQGRNTEAFF

J: TRBJ2-5
D: .
V: TRBV24-1
size: .
DNA: TGTGCCACCAGTGATATAACCTTCCGGGAGCCTGGGGAGACCCAGTACTTC
CDR3: CATSDITFREPGETQYF

J: TRBJ1-6
D: TRBD1
V: TRBV7-2
size: .
DNA: TGTGCCAGCAGCCCACCGACAGGGTATAATTCACCCCTCCACTTT
CDR3: CASSPPTGYNSPLHF

J: TRBJ2-3
D: TRBD1
V: TRBV5-1
size: once
DNA: TGCGCCAGCAGCATCAGGGGGCGGGGAGATACGCAGTATTTT
CDR3: CASSIRGRGDTQYF

J: TRBJ2-7
D: .
V: TRBV27
size: .
DNA: TGTGCCAGCAGTTTGACGGACTCAGGAGGACGGTACTTC
CDR3: CASSLTDSGGRYF

J: TRBJ1-2
D: TRBD1
V: TRBV19
size: .
DNA: TGTGCCAGTACTTACAGGGGGGACTATGGCTACACCTTC
CDR3: CASTYRGDYGYTF

J: TRBJ1-1
D: TRBD1
V: TRBV5-6
size: .
DNA: TGTGCCAGCAGCTCCAGACAGGGACTGAACACTGAAGCTTTCTTT
CDR3: CASSSRQGLNTEAFF

J: TRBJ1-1
D: TRBD1
V: TRBV6-1
size: .
DNA: TGTGCCAGCAGTGAAACAGACAGGGGGCGATACACTGAAGCTTTCTTT
CDR3: CASSETDRGRYTEAFF

J: TRBJ2-7
D: TRBD2
V: TRBV4-3
size: once
DNA: TGCGCCAGCAGCCGAACTAGCGGGGGGAGCTCCTACGAGCAGTACTTC
CDR3: CASSRTSGGSSYEQYF